This section outlines one T cell receptor beta chain sequence together with its context. This entry is derived from a study of blood T cell repertoires in COVID-19. Study information: The cDNA or gDNA used as material had been derived from T cells, B-cell-depleted T cells, or PBMCs.

Per the original methods: Estimates of nucleated cell counts were drawn from the amplification of reference gene primers. Sequenced by immunoSEQ multiplex PCR; TCRdb stores in-frame clones only, minus some. D and trimming were read from the DNA, whereas the V and J calls and clone size are those reported in that table. The sample carries roughly 150,000 clones, roughly 84% recorded once. V lost 7 bases to trimming and J lost 6 bases, with 16 bases between them. The CDR3 has 13 amino acids. The germline V gene encodes CDR1 MDHEN and CDR2 SYDVKM. Input material: peripheral blood. The origin of this receptor is a woman older than 75 with active or convalescent COVID-19. This sequence joins TRBV28 and TRBJ2-7, with D maybe TRBD1 (6 bases). CDR3 nucleotide sequence: TGTGCCAGCACCAAATACAGGGCCGGCGAGCAGTACTTC. Translation gives CASTKYRAGEQYF. The full variable domain, its missing parts supplied by reference TRBV28 and TRBJ2-7, is DVKVTQSSRYLVKRTGEKVFLECVQDMDHENMFWYRQDPGLGLRLIYFSYDVKMKEKGDIPEGYSVSREKKERFSLILESASTNQTSMYLCASTKYRAGEQYFGPGTRLTVT.